This T cell receptor beta chain emerged from a study of shared clonotypes between healthy human individuals. TCRdb keeps only in-frame clones here, not all; method: immunoSEQ multiplex PCR. The table has over a million clones, roughly 98.5% seen once. Germline lookup yields CDR1 GTSNPN and CDR2 SVGIG (reference sequence). Germline trimming cut 3 bases from V and 3 bases from J; bases unmatched to any gene: 13. The CDR3 spans 17 residues. The chain has TRBV30 and TRBJ2-2; 7 bases fit TRBD2. The sample consisted of naive CD4+ T cells sorted from blood. Subset defined: CD45RA+ positively selected. The receptor comes from a man aged 25-45 years in good health. CDR3 region: CAWSAPWAGAYTGELFF. The CDR3 DNA reads TGTGCCTGGAGCGCACCGTGGGCGGGAGCCTACACCGGGGAGCTGTTTTTT.